This TCR beta chain was sequenced for a study of blood T cell repertoires in COVID-19 (dated by TCRdb to 2018 to 2021). Background for the entire study: Collaborator samples came from the United States, Italy and Spain and covered acute and convalescent phases of COVID-19. The material from the prospective study consisted of cDNA or gDNA derived from T cells, B-cell-depleted T cells, or PBMCs. Samples came from the ongoing ImmuneRACE study (first 160 participants) plus 1,254 subjects from 6 global collaborators. Where HLA class I and class II types were available, the types were taken from metadata supplied by the sample provider, not from assay-based typing. The repertoires were made available in a free public database intended to serve as a resource for research on the immune response to SARS-CoV-2. Subjects who had been exposed to COVID-19, were actively infected with it, or had recovered from it provided the deeply sampled blood TCRbeta repertoires that made up the dataset. The sample metadata nearly always contained a de-identified subject ID, COVID-19 status, age in years and sex. The research as a whole found: The amount of clinical and demographic metadata varied by source and participant and was provided uncurated.

V sheds 2 bases and J sheds 7 bases, leaving 5 bases between their ends. Taken from cysteine to phenylalanine, the CDR3 has 12 residues. The retained sequence is limited to the CDR3, 36 bases, with the frame set at the first base. The germline V gene (reference sequence) provides CDR1 MNHEY and CDR2 SMNVEV. The immunoSEQ Assay, a bias-controlled multiplex PCR, was used to amplify TCRbeta CDR3 regions from genomic DNA. Under the source paper's analysis protocol: Within the assay, amplification of reference gene primers was used to estimate how many nucleated cells each sample contained. To quantify the absolute abundance of each unique TCRbeta CDR3 rearrangement, sequence reads were collapsed and filtered. For each sample, productive Simpson clonality was calculated as the square root of Simpson's diversity index across productive rearrangements. The table was pulled from immuneACCESS by TCRdb, which kept in-frame rearrangements only. Such tables lose some clones; where checked, under half of the loss comes from unresolved V genes, and the rest has no known cause. D and trimming come from the DNA, and the V and J calls and clone size come from that table. This sample comprises 90,000 or so clones, around four fifths of them detected only once. In total, the top ten clones hold more than 9.5% of the sample.

A remark on this clone: It has no known antigen specificity. No per-base quality is available; no much larger clone lies one base away.

The collaborating institutions used their own protocols to collect whole blood in K2EDTA tubes. For TCRbeta analysis, collaborator samples were shipped as frozen whole blood, as isolated PBMCs, or as DNA extracted from either sample type. The sample was peripheral blood. The clonotype was recovered from a human donor in a cohort sampled during active COVID-19. The chain is encoded by TRBV27 joined to TRBJ1-4; the D gene assignment is ambiguous. The nucleotides are TGTGCCAGCAGTTTACTAGGTGAAAAACTGTTTTTT. Its protein reads: CASSLLGEKLFF.